This TCR beta chain emerged from a study of T cell repertoires in cytomegalovirus infection. Study-wide context: It can be stated that public TCR beta signatures indicated CMV infection as well as a matching HLA type.

TCRdb passed the reads through MiXCR, listing each CDR3 protein once. The table has about 130,000 distinct CDR3 sequences, almost 9% seen once. This clonotype was observed at least ten times. Germline V gives CDR1 SGHTA, CDR2 FQGNSA. The CDR3 is 17 amino acids. Trimming cost V 6 bases and J 3 bases, with 23 bases left between them. Sequenced: PBMCs. The chain uses TRBV7-2 and TRBJ1-2; TRBD1 is a possible D gene (6 bases). The clonotype was recovered from a human donor in good health (CMV status not recorded). Some clones in this sample may be carry-over from other donors' samples. DNA of the CDR3: TGTGCCAGCAGTTCGGGGGGGGGGAAGGGGGAATACTATGGCTACACCTTC. Translation gives CASSSGGGKGEYYGYTF.